Each of the 3 T cell receptor beta chains below was sequenced from the same sample in a study of T cell responses to AZD1222 COVID-19 vaccine. This table comes from immunoSEQ multiplex PCR, and its TCRdb copy is limited to in-frame clones, with some not included. The sample includes roughly 86,000 clones, about 85% seen only once; the top ten take roughly 5%. The sequencing here drew on peripheral blood, taken 28 days after the second AZD1222 dose. These receptors came from an adult who received the AZD1222 COVID-19 vaccine.

The chain is built from TRBV19 and TRBJ2-1; unclear D gene. From germline, CDR1 is LNHDA and CDR2 SQIVND (reference sequence). Trimming cost V 1 base and J 6 bases, with 7 bases left between them. The CDR3 loop spans 13 amino acids. The CDR3 DNA reads TGTGCCAGTAGTATAGTTTCGGGCAATGAGCAGTTCTTC. It is translated as CASSIVSGNEQFF.

The chain uses TRBV13 and TRBJ2-5; unclear D gene. Germline assignment: CDR1 PRHDT and CDR2 FYEKMQ (reference sequence). The V and J ends lost 0 bases and 5 bases respectively, with 4 bases between them. CDR3 length: 12 amino acids. This CDR3 is CASSLGSETQYF. For the CDR3, the DNA is TGTGCCAGCAGCTTAGGGTCGGAGACCCAGTACTTC.

The chain employs TRBV30 and TRBJ2-7, with D perhaps matching TRBD1 (6 bases). Per germline, CDR1 GTSNPN and CDR2 SVGIG (reference sequence). V shed 2 bases and J shed 2 bases, with 13 bases lying between them. The CDR3 runs to 14 residues. CDR3 sequence reads: CAWSSRRGAYEQYF. The CDR3, as DNA: TGTGCCTGGAGTTCCCGCAGGGGTGCCTACGAGCAGTACTTC.